This TCR beta chain was obtained from a study of T cell changes during pregnancy in multiple sclerosis. The protocol was immunoSEQ multiplex PCR, while the TCRdb copy is restricted to in-frame clones and leaves out a portion. The table shows 40,000 to 60,000 clones, with about 90% occurring only once. This sample comprised CD4+ T cells from peripheral blood mononuclear cells, obtained after pregnancy. This sequence was found in a female donor with multiple sclerosis, enrolled in a pregnancy study.

The CDR3 region is CASSVSPGWETQYF. The DNA of the CDR3 is TGTGCCAGCAGCGTCTCTCCGGGATGGGAGACCCAGTACTTC. The chain carries TRBV9 and TRBJ2-5, with D possibly matching TRBD2 (5 bases). Germline V gene lookup returns CDR1 SGDLS and CDR2 YYNGEE. V was cut by 2 bases and J by 5 bases, with 13 bases left in between. This CDR3 region has 14 residues.